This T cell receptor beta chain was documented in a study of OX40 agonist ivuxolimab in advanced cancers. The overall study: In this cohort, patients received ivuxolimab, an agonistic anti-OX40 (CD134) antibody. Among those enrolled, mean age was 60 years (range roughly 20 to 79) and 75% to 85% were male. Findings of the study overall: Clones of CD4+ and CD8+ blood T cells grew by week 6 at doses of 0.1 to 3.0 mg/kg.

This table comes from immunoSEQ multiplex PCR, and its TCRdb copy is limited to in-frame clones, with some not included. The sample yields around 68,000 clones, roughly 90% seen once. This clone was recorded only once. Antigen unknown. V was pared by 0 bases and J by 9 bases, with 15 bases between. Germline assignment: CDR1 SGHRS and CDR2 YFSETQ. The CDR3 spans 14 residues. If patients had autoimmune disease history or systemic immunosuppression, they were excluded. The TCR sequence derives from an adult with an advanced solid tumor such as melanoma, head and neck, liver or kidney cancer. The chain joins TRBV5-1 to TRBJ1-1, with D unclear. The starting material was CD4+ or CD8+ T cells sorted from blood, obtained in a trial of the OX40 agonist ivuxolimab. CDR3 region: CASSLGGGNPKAFF. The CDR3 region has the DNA TGCGCCAGCAGCTTGGGTGGAGGGAATCCAAAAGCTTTCTTT.